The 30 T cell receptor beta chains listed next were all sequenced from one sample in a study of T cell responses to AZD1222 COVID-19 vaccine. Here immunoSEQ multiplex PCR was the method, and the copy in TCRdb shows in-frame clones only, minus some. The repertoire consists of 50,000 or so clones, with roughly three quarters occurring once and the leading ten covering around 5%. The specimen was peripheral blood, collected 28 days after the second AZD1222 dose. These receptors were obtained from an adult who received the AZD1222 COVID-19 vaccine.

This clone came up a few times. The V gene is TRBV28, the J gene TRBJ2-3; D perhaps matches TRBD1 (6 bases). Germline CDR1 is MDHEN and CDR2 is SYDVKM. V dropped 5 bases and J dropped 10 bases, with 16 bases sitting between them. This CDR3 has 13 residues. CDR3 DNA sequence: TGTGCCAGCAGTCTCCTGCAGGGGCGAGCGCAGTATTTT. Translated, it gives CASSLLQGRAQYF.

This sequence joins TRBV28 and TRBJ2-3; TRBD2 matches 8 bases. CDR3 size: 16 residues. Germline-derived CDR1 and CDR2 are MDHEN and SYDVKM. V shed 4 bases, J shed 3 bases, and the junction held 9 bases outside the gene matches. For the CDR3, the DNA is TGTGCCAGCAGTTCGGTAGCGGGGAGTGCTACAGATACGCAGTATTTT. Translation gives CASSSVAGSATDTQYF.

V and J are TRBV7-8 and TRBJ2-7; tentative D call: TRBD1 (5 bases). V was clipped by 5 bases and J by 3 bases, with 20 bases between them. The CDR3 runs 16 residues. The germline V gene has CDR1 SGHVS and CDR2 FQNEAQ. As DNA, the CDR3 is TGTGCCAGCAGCCCCAGACAGAGATCAACCTACTACGAGCAGTACTTC. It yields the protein CASSPRQRSTYYEQYF.

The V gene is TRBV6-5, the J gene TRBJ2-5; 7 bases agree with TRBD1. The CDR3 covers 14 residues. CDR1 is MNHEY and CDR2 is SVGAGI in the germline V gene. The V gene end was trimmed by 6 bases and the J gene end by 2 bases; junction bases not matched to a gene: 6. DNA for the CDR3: TGTGCCAGCAGATACAGGGGCTATCAAGAGACCCAGTACTTC. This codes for CASRYRGYQETQYF.

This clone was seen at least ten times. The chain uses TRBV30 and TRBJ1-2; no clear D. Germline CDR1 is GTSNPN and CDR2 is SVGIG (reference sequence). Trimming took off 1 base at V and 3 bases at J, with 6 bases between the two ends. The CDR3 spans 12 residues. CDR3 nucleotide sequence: TGTGCCTGGAGTGCCGGGGACTATGGCTACACCTTC. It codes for CAWSAGDYGYTF.

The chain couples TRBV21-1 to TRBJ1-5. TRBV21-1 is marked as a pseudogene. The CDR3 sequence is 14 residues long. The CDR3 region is CASSKGPGNQPQHF. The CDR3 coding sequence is TGTGCCAGCAGCAAAGGTCCGGGAAATCAGCCCCAGCATTTT.

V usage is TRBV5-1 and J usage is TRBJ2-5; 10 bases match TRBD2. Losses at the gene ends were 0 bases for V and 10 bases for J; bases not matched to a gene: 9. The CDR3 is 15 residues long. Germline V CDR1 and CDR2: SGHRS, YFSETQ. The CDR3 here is CASSLAGLAGEVQYF. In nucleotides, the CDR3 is TGCGCCAGCAGCTTGGCAGGGCTAGCGGGGGAGGTCCAGTACTTC.

CDR3 loop: CASNRDAGTEAFF. The CDR3 DNA sequence: TGCGCCAGTAACAGGGATGCGGGCACTGAAGCTTTCTTT. The J gene is TRBJ1-1, the V gene TRBV5-1; possibly TRBD1 for D (6 bases). Germline V gene sequence: CDR1 SGHRS, CDR2 YFSETQ. Trimming took off 8 bases at V and 4 bases at J, with 15 bases between the two ends. The CDR3 length is 13 residues. Variable domain in full (rest from reference TRBV5-1 and TRBJ1-1): KAGVTQTPRYLIKTRGQQVTLSCSPISGHRSVSWYQQTPGQGLQFLFEYFSETQRNKGNFPGRFSGRQFSNSRSEMNVSTLELGDSALYLCASNRDAGTEAFFGQGTRLTVV.

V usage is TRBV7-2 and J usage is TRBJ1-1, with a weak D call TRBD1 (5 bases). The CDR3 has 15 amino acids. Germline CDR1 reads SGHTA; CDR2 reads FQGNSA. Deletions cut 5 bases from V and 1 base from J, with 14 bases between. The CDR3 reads CASSPQMGTNTEAFF. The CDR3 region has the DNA TGTGCCAGCAGCCCCCAAATGGGGACGAACACTGAAGCTTTCTTT.

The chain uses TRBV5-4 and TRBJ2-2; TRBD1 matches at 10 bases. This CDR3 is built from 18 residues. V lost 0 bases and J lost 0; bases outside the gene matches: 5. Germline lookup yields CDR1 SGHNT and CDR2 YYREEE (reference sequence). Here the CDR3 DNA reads TGTGCCAGCAGCTTGGCGGGACAGGGGTCCTCGAACACCGGGGAGCTGTTTTTT. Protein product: CASSLAGQGSSNTGELFF.

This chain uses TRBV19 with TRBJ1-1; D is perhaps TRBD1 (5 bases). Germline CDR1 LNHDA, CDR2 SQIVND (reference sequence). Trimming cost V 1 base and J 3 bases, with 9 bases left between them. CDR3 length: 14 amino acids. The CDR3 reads CASSIARADTEAFF. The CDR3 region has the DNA TGTGCCAGTAGTATAGCCAGGGCCGACACTGAAGCTTTCTTT. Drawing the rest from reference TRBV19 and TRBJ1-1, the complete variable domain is DGGITQSPKYLFRKEGQNVTLSCEQNLNHDAMYWYRQDPGQGLRLIYYSQIVNDFQKGDIAEGYSVSREKKESFPLTVTSAQKNPTAFYLCASSIARADTEAFFGQGTRLTVV.

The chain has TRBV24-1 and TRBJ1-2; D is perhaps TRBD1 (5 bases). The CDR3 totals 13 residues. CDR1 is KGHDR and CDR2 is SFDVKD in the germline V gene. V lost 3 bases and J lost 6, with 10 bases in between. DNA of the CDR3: TGTGCCACCAGTGATGGGCAGGGAGATGGCTACACCTTC. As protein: CATSDGQGDGYTF.

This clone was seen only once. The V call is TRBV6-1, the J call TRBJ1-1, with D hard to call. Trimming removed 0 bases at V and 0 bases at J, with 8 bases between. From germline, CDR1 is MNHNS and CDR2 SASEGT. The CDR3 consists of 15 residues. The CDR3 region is CASSEAPDMNTEAFF. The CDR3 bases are TGTGCCAGCAGTGAAGCGCCAGATATGAACACTGAAGCTTTCTTT.

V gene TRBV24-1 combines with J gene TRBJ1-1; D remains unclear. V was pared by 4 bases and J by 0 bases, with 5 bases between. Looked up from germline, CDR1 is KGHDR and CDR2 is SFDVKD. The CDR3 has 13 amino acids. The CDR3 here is CATSDRMNTEAFF. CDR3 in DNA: TGTGCCACCAGTGACAGGATGAACACTGAAGCTTTCTTT.

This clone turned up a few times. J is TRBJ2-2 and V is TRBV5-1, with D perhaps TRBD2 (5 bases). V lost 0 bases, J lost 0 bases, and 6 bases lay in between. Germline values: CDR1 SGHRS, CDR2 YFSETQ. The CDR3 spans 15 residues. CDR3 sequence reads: CASSLAGTNTGELFF. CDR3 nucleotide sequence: TGCGCCAGCAGCTTGGCCGGGACGAACACCGGGGAGCTGTTTTTT.

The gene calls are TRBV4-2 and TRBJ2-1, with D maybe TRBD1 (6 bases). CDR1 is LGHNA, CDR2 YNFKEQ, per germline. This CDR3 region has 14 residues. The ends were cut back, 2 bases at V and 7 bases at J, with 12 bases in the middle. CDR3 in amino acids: CASSQHLQGNEQFF. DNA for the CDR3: TGTGCCAGCAGCCAACACTTACAGGGAAATGAGCAGTTCTTC.

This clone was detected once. CDR3 amino acids: CASTGRATSPLHF. CDR3 nucleotide sequence: TGTGCCAGCACGGGCAGGGCGACTTCACCCCTCCACTTT. V usage is TRBV2 and J usage is TRBJ1-6; the D gene is possibly TRBD1 (5 bases). There are 13 residues in the CDR3. The germline V gene has CDR1 SNHLY and CDR2 FYNNEI. Trimming pared 7 bases from V and 9 bases from J, leaving 13 bases between.

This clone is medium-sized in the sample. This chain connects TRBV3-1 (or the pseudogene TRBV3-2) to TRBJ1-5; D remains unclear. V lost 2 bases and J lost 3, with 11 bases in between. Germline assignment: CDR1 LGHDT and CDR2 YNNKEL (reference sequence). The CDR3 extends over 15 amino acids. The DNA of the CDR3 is TGTGCCAGCAGCCAATCTTGGACGAACAATCAGCCCCAGCATTTT. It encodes CASSQSWTNNQPQHF.

The CDR3 nucleotides are TGTGCCAGCAGCTCAGGGACAGCGTTTTACGAGCAGTACTTC. This gives the protein CASSSGTAFYEQYF. This sequence joins TRBV7-9 and TRBJ2-7; TRBD1 aligns across 7 bases. The CDR3 spans 14 residues. CDR1 SEHNR and CDR2 FQNEAQ come from the germline V gene (reference sequence). J was trimmed by 4 bases and V by 4 bases; bases with no gene match: 7.

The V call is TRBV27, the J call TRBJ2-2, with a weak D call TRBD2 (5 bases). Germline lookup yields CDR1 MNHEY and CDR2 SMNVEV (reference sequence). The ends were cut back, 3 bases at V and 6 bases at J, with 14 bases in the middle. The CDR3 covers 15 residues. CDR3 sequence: CASSLSRRVAGELFF. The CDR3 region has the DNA TGTGCCAGCAGTTTGTCCAGGCGGGTCGCCGGGGAGCTGTTTTTT.

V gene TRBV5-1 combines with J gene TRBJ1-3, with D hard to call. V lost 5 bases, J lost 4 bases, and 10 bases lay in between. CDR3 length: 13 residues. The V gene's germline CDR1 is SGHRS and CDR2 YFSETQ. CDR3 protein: CASRDNTGNTIYF. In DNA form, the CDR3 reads TGCGCCAGCAGAGACAACACGGGAAACACCATATATTTT.

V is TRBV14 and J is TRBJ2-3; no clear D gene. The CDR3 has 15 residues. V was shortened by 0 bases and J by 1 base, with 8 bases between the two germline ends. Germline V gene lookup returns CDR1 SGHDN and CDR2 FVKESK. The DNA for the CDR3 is TGTGCCAGCAGCCAAGAACTGCTGGGCACAGATACGCAGTATTTT. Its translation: CASSQELLGTDTQYF.

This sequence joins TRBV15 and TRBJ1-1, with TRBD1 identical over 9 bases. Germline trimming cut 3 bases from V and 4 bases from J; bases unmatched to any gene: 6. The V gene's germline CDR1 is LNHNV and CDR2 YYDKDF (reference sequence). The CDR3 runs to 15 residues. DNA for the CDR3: TGTGCCACCAGCAGGGACAGGGGCGGTGGCACTGAAGCTTTCTTT. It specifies CATSRDRGGGTEAFF.

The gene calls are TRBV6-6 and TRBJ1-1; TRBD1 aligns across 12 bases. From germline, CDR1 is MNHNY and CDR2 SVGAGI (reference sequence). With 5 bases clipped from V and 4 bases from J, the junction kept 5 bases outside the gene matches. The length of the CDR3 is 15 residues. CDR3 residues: CASSLPGQGATEAFF. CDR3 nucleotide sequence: TGTGCCAGCAGTCTCCCGGGACAGGGGGCCACTGAAGCTTTCTTT.

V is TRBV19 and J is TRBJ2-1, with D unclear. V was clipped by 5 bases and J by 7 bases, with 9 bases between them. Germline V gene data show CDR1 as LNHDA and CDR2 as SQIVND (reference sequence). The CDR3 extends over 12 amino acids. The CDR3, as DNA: TGTGCCAGTAGTCTCAAACCTAATGAGCAGTTCTTC. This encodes CASSLKPNEQFF.

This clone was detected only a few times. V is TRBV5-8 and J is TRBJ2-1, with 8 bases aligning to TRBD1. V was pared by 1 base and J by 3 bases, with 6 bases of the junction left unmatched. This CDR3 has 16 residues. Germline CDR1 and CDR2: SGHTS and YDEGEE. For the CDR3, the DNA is TGTGCCAGCAGCTTGTTCTCGGGACAGGTCTACAATGAGCAGTTCTTC. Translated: CASSLFSGQVYNEQFF.

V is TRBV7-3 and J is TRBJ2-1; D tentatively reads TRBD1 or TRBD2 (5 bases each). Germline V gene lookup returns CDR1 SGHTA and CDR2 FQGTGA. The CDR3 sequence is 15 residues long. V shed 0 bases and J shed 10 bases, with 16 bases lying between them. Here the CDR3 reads CASSLTPVGAYEQFF. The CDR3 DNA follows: TGTGCCAGCAGCTTAACTCCAGTCGGGGCGTACGAGCAGTTCTTC.

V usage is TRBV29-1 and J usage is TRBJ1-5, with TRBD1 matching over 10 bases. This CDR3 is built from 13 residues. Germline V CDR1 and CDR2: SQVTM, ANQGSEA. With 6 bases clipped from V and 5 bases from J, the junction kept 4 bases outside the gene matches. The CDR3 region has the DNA TGCAGCGTCGCCGGGACAGGGGATCAGCCCCAGCATTTT. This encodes CSVAGTGDQPQHF.

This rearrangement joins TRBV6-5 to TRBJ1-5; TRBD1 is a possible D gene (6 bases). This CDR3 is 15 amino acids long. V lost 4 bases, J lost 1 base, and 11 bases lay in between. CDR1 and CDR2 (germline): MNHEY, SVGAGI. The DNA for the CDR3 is TGTGCCAGCAGTTCACAGGGAGTAAGCAATCAGCCCCAGCATTTT. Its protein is CASSSQGVSNQPQHF.

The CDR3 coding sequence is TGTGCCTGGAGCGTGGACAGGGGGTTTGGCAATCAGCCCCAGCATTTT. This sequence encodes CAWSVDRGFGNQPQHF. The chain combines TRBV30 with TRBJ1-5; 10 nucleotides agree with TRBD1. V gave up 3 bases and J gave up 2 bases; unmatched junction bases: 7. Germline lookup yields CDR1 GTSNPN and CDR2 SVGIG (reference sequence). There are 16 residues in the CDR3.